These T cell receptor beta chains were read from a single sample in a study of beta chain features in type 1 diabetes. The method was immunoSEQ multiplex PCR; TCRdb's version includes in-frame clones alone and lacks a portion of them. This table has 310,000 or so clones, less than 9.5% appearing once. The specimen was central memory CD4+ T cells from blood. These receptors all come from a woman aged 18-35 years in good health. Each CDR3 is given with its conserved first and last residue. Each record gives: V gene, clone size, J gene, D gene, CDR3 DNA, CDR3 protein. A D gene is named only where the DNA matches it firmly. Size is stated for part of the rows, as once, few or many counts, or as a class when the clone is expanded.

v_gene: TRBV7-9; abundance: few; j_gene: TRBJ1-5; d_gene: NA; CDR3nt: TGTGCCAGCAGCTTTACCAATCAGCCCCAGCATTTT; CDR3aa: CASSFTNQPQHF
v_gene: TRBV12-2; abundance: few; j_gene: TRBJ2-4; d_gene: NA; CDR3nt: TGTGCAAGTCGCTTAGCCCGATTCGGGACAAATCCATTGAGCCTAGCCAAAAACATTCAGTACTTC; CDR3aa: CASRLARFGTNPLSLAKNIQYF
v_gene: TRBV20-1; abundance: NA; j_gene: TRBJ1-4; d_gene: NA; CDR3nt: TGCAGTGCTATAGAGAATGAAAAACTGTTTTTT; CDR3aa: CSAIENEKLFF
v_gene: TRBV11-1; abundance: many; j_gene: TRBJ2-7; d_gene: NA; CDR3nt: TGTGCCAGCAGCAATCATCGGACAGAGCAGTACTTC; CDR3aa: CASSNHRTEQYF
v_gene: TRBV7-2; abundance: few; j_gene: TRBJ2-1; d_gene: NA; CDR3nt: TGTGCCAGCAGCTCAAATCTTGTCAATGAGCAGTTCTTC; CDR3aa: CASSSNLVNEQFF
v_gene: TRBV28; abundance: few; j_gene: TRBJ1-5; d_gene: TRBD1; CDR3nt: TGTGCCAGCAGTCTCGACAGGGGGATAAGCAATCAGCCCCAGCATTTT; CDR3aa: CASSLDRGISNQPQHF
v_gene: TRBV7-8; abundance: many; j_gene: TRBJ2-5; d_gene: NA; CDR3nt: TGTGCCAGCAGCTTCCCAATGAGGGGGTCGGGGGAGACCCAGTACTTC; CDR3aa: CASSFPMRGSGETQYF
v_gene: TRBV10-3; abundance: many; j_gene: TRBJ2-5; d_gene: TRBD2; CDR3nt: TGTGCCACCGGCAGCGGGAGTGAGACCCAGTACTTC; CDR3aa: CATGSGSETQYF
v_gene: TRBV7-2; abundance: few; j_gene: TRBJ2-7; d_gene: NA; CDR3nt: TGTGCCAGCAGCTTAGCGCGATTAAACGAGCAGTACTTC; CDR3aa: CASSLARLNEQYF
v_gene: TRBV29-1; abundance: few; j_gene: TRBJ2-7; d_gene: TRBD2; CDR3nt: TGCAGCGTTGCTTCTAGCGGTCACTACGAGCAGTACTTC; CDR3aa: CSVASSGHYEQYF
v_gene: TRBV6-1; abundance: NA; j_gene: TRBJ2-1; d_gene: NA; CDR3nt: TGTGCCAGCTACCCGGTGGTTAGCAATGAGCAGTTCTTC; CDR3aa: CASYPVVSNEQFF
v_gene: TRBV7-9; abundance: many; j_gene: TRBJ2-7; d_gene: TRBD1; CDR3nt: TGTGCCAGCAGCCAAGGACAGGGGAAAGAGCAGTACTTC; CDR3aa: CASSQGQGKEQYF
v_gene: TRBV6-6; abundance: NA; j_gene: TRBJ1-1; d_gene: NA; CDR3nt: TGTGCCAGCAGTTACCACCGTAACACTGAAGCTTTCTTT; CDR3aa: CASSYHRNTEAFF
v_gene: TRBV19; abundance: many; j_gene: TRBJ2-2; d_gene: NA; CDR3nt: TGTGCCAGTAGACTCTCCACAACCGGGGAGCTGTTTTTT; CDR3aa: CASRLSTTGELFF
v_gene: TRBV19; abundance: few; j_gene: TRBJ2-1; d_gene: TRBD2; CDR3nt: TGTGCCAGTAGTACGCGACCGGGACTAGTGAATGAGCAGTTCTTC; CDR3aa: CASSTRPGLVNEQFF
v_gene: TRBV14; abundance: few; j_gene: TRBJ1-2; d_gene: NA; CDR3nt: TGTGCCAGCAGCACCTTAGGGGGAGACTATGGCTACACCTTC; CDR3aa: CASSTLGGDYGYTF
v_gene: TRBV4-2; abundance: NA; j_gene: TRBJ2-4; d_gene: TRBD2; CDR3nt: TGTGCCAGCAGCCAAGACCCGACTAGCGGGAGGCCCCTAGCCAAAAACATTCAGTACTTC; CDR3aa: CASSQDPTSGRPLAKNIQYF
v_gene: TRBV11-2; abundance: few; j_gene: TRBJ2-3; d_gene: TRBD2; CDR3nt: TGTGCCAGCAGTCAACAACTAGCGGGAGTGGATACGCAGTATTTT; CDR3aa: CASSQQLAGVDTQYF
v_gene: TRBV9; abundance: many; j_gene: TRBJ2-2; d_gene: NA; CDR3nt: TGTGCCAGCAGCCCAACTAGGCTGACCGGGGAGCTGTTTTTT; CDR3aa: CASSPTRLTGELFF
v_gene: TRBV15; abundance: NA; j_gene: TRBJ2-1; d_gene: NA; CDR3nt: TGTGCCACCAGCAGAGATAAGTACTTAATGTCACTGAATGAGCAGTTCTTC; CDR3aa: CATSRDKYLMSLNEQFF
v_gene: TRBV7-2; abundance: NA; j_gene: TRBJ2-1; d_gene: TRBD2; CDR3nt: TGTGCCAGCAGAAAACTAGCGGAGAACAATGAGCAGTTCTTC; CDR3aa: CASRKLAENNEQFF
v_gene: TRBV6-5; abundance: NA; j_gene: TRBJ2-1; d_gene: NA; CDR3nt: TGTCCCAGCTTACGGCAACCCAATGAGCAGTTCTTC; CDR3aa: CPSLRQPNEQFF
v_gene: TRBV7-2; abundance: few; j_gene: TRBJ2-4; d_gene: NA; CDR3nt: TGTGCCAGCAGCTTAGGGGCTATAGTAGCCAAAAACATTCAGTACTTC; CDR3aa: CASSLGAIVAKNIQYF
v_gene: TRBV28; abundance: NA; j_gene: TRBJ2-1; d_gene: TRBD2; CDR3nt: TGTGCCAGCAGTTCTAGCGGAACAAACAATGAGCAGTTCTTC; CDR3aa: CASSSSGTNNEQFF
v_gene: TRBV5-1; abundance: NA; j_gene: TRBJ2-3; d_gene: NA; CDR3nt: TGCGCCAGCTCCCAAACGGGTGGCACAGATACGCAGTATTTT; CDR3aa: CASSQTGGTDTQYF
v_gene: TRBV28; abundance: NA; j_gene: TRBJ2-1; d_gene: NA; CDR3nt: TGTGCCAGCAGTTCCCATCGCAATGGAGGGGCGCGTGGAAATGAGCAGTTCTTC; CDR3aa: CASSSHRNGGARGNEQFF
v_gene: TRBV18; abundance: few; j_gene: TRBJ1-1; d_gene: NA; CDR3nt: TGTGCCAGCTCACCACGATCCGCGGCGAACACTGAAGCTTTCTTT; CDR3aa: CASSPRSAANTEAFF
v_gene: TRBV7-3; abundance: NA; j_gene: TRBJ2-1; d_gene: TRBD2; CDR3nt: TGTGCCAGCAGCTTGGGACTAGCGGGAGCACCGGGCGATGAGCAGTTCTTC; CDR3aa: CASSLGLAGAPGDEQFF
v_gene: TRBV5-4; abundance: few; j_gene: TRBJ1-4; d_gene: NA; CDR3nt: TGTGCCAGCAGCTTGTATGGGACGCAGGTTGAAAAACTGTTTTTT; CDR3aa: CASSLYGTQVEKLFF
v_gene: TRBV7-6; abundance: few; j_gene: TRBJ2-3; d_gene: TRBD2; CDR3nt: TGTGCCAGCTCCCTACAGCGAGCGGGAGGTACAGATACGCAGTATTTT; CDR3aa: CASSLQRAGGTDTQYF
v_gene: TRBV15; abundance: NA; j_gene: TRBJ2-3; d_gene: TRBD1; CDR3nt: TGTGCCACCAGCAGGGGATGGACAGGGAAAGGTGCAGATACGCAGTATTTT; CDR3aa: CATSRGWTGKGADTQYF
v_gene: TRBV5-1; abundance: few; j_gene: TRBJ2-1; d_gene: NA; CDR3nt: TGCGCCAGCAGCTCCGGGACCCCCAGGTACGAGCAGTTCTTC; CDR3aa: CASSSGTPRYEQFF
v_gene: TRBV18; abundance: many; j_gene: TRBJ2-1; d_gene: TRBD1; CDR3nt: TGTGCCAGCTCTGATGGACAGGACAGCTCCTACAATGAGCAGTTCTTC; CDR3aa: CASSDGQDSSYNEQFF
v_gene: TRBV7-2; abundance: few; j_gene: TRBJ2-5; d_gene: TRBD2; CDR3nt: TGTGCCAGCAGCCGGACCGGGGGGAGCGGGGGAGAGACCCAGTACTTC; CDR3aa: CASSRTGGSGGETQYF
v_gene: TRBV7-2; abundance: many; j_gene: TRBJ2-5; d_gene: NA; CDR3nt: TGTGCCAGCAGCATCTACAGACAAGAGACCCAGTACTTC; CDR3aa: CASSIYRQETQYF
v_gene: TRBV20-1; abundance: NA; j_gene: TRBJ2-7; d_gene: NA; CDR3nt: TGCAGTGCTCTCGACTCCTACGAGCAGTACTTC; CDR3aa: CSALDSYEQYF
v_gene: TRBV5-1; abundance: few; j_gene: TRBJ2-7; d_gene: TRBD1; CDR3nt: TGCGCCAGCAGCTTGGCGTTTGGGGGACAGATCTACGAGCAGTACTTC; CDR3aa: CASSLAFGGQIYEQYF
v_gene: TRBV14; abundance: few; j_gene: TRBJ1-4; d_gene: NA; CDR3nt: TGTGCCAGCAGCCAAGGTGGTACGATCCAAAAACTGTTTTTT; CDR3aa: CASSQGGTIQKLFF
v_gene: TRBV20-1; abundance: NA; j_gene: TRBJ2-3; d_gene: NA; CDR3nt: TGCAGTGCTAGAGGGTCGGGTACGCAGTATTTT; CDR3aa: CSARGSGTQYF
v_gene: TRBV27; abundance: few; j_gene: TRBJ2-1; d_gene: NA; CDR3nt: TGTGCCAGCAGTTCGTGGAGCTCCTACAATGAGCAGTTCTTC; CDR3aa: CASSSWSSYNEQFF
v_gene: TRBV28; abundance: few; j_gene: TRBJ1-1; d_gene: NA; CDR3nt: TGTGCCAGCTGGGGCACACCCTGGGCGGAAGCTTTCTTT; CDR3aa: CASWGTPWAEAFF
v_gene: TRBV4-1; abundance: few; j_gene: TRBJ2-5; d_gene: TRBD2; CDR3nt: TGCGCCAGCAGCCCGGAGGCGCAGGCTAGCGGGCGGGGGGCCCAGTACTTC; CDR3aa: CASSPEAQASGRGAQYF
v_gene: TRBV9; abundance: NA; j_gene: TRBJ2-7; d_gene: NA; CDR3nt: TGTGCCAGCAGTAGCAGGTTCGCCTACGAGCAGTACTTC; CDR3aa: CASSSRFAYEQYF
v_gene: TRBV11-2; abundance: NA; j_gene: TRBJ2-7; d_gene: NA; CDR3nt: TGTGCCAGCAGCCTAGACCGGAGATACGAGCAGTACTTC; CDR3aa: CASSLDRRYEQYF
v_gene: TRBV15; abundance: many; j_gene: TRBJ2-2; d_gene: NA; CDR3nt: TGTGCCACCAGCAGAGGACAGATCAACACCGGGGAGCTGTTTTTT; CDR3aa: CATSRGQINTGELFF
v_gene: TRBV14; abundance: many; j_gene: TRBJ1-5; d_gene: NA; CDR3nt: TGTGCCAGCAGCCAAGGGCAGCCCCAGCATTTT; CDR3aa: CASSQGQPQHF
v_gene: TRBV16; abundance: NA; j_gene: TRBJ2-7; d_gene: TRBD1; CDR3nt: TGTGCCAGCAGCCACGACAGGGCCTACGAGCAGTACTTC; CDR3aa: CASSHDRAYEQYF